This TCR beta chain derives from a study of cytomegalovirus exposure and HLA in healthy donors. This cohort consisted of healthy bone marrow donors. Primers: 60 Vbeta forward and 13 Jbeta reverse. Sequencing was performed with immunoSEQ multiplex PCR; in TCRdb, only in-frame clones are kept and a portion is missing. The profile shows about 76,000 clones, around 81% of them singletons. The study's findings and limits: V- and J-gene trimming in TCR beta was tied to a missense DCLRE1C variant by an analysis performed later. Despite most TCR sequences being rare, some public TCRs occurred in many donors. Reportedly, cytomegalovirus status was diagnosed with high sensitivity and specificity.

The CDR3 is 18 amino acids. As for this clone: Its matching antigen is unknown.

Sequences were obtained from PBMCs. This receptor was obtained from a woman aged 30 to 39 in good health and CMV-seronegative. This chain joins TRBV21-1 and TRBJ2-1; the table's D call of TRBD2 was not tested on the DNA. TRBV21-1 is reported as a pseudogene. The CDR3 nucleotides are TGTGCCAGCAGACCGGGACTAGCGGGAGGGCCCTCCTACAATGAGCAGTTCTTC. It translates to CASRPGLAGGPSYNEQFF.